This section outlines one TCR beta chain sequence together with its context. The target antigen is unknown. The sample comes from a study of cytomegalovirus exposure and HLA in healthy donors. V was clipped by 7 bases and J by 6 bases, with 18 bases between them. The CDR3 covers 14 residues. The germline V gene has CDR1 LNHDA and CDR2 SQIVND (reference sequence). It was with 60 Vbeta and 13 Jbeta primers that the PCR ran. The protocol was immunoSEQ multiplex PCR, while the TCRdb copy is restricted to in-frame clones and leaves out a portion. The table has 180,000 or so clones, nearly 80% seen once. Study-wide results and caveats: Presence/absence analyses took donor sequencing depth as roughly uniform. In a later analysis, an Asian-associated ancestry cluster reportedly showed fewer N-insertions than the roughly 650-donor mean. Most TCR sequences proved rare, with some public TCRs found in many donors.

The sequenced sample was PBMCs. The rearrangement links TRBV19 to TRBJ1-2; D gene uncertain. The receptor was isolated from a man aged 45-65 years in good health and CMV-seropositive. The chain's CDR3 is CASTTRVGEDGYTF. For the CDR3, the DNA is TGTGCCAGTACCACGAGGGTAGGTGAAGATGGCTACACCTTC.